Presented here are 22 T cell receptor beta chains from one specimen sequenced in a study of T cell repertoires in cytomegalovirus infection (dated by TCRdb to between 2019 and 2020). Sequenced on an Illumina HiSeq 1500. Using fastp at Q25 and MiXCR, TCRdb reprocessed the public reads and kept productive beta chains. Every CDR3 protein is listed once, alongside the most common genes and DNA of its rows. Across this sample there are 290,000 or so distinct CDR3 sequences, with about 8.8% seen only once. 2% to 3% of the sample is in the top ten clones. The sample taken for sequencing was PBMCs. The source of these receptors is a human donor in good health (CMV status not recorded). Some clones in this sample may be carry-over from other donors' samples.

This clonotype has a count of ten or more. V is TRBV2 and J is TRBJ2-1, with D unclear. Deletions cut 10 bases from V and 3 bases from J, with 10 bases between. Germline assignment: CDR1 SNHLY and CDR2 FYNNEI. The CDR3 contains 12 residues. The CDR3 sequence is CAKREGYNEQFF. In nucleotides, the CDR3 is TGTGCCAAAAGGGAAGGCTACAATGAGCAGTTCTTC.

This clonotype showed up many times. This rearrangement joins TRBV7-3 to TRBJ2-2; D is undetermined. The CDR3 extends over 16 amino acids. V was pared by 1 base and J by 2 bases, with 11 bases between. Germline V gene data show CDR1 as SGHTA and CDR2 as FQGTGA. The CDR3 region is CASSLIGGGNTGELFF. CDR3 nucleotides: TGTGCCAGCAGCTTAATAGGTGGTGGAAACACCGGGGAGCTGTTTTTT. The entire variable domain, with the rest obtained from reference TRBV7-3 and TRBJ2-2, is as follows: GAGVSQTPSNKVTEKGKYVELRCDPISGHTALYWYRQSLGQGPEFLIYFQGTGAADDSGLPNDRFFAVRPEGSVSTLKIQRTERGDSAVYLCASSLIGGGNTGELFFGEGSRLTVL.

This clonotype was seen at least ten times. The chain recombines TRBV18 with TRBJ2-3; TRBD1 might be the D (5 bases). The CDR3 has 16 residues. V gave up 0 bases and J gave up 5 bases, with 15 bases separating them. Per the germline V gene, CDR1 is KGHSH and CDR2 is LQKENI. Here the CDR3 reads CASSPPRGRARDTQYF. CDR3 sequence (DNA): TGTGCCAGCTCACCACCCCGCGGCAGGGCGAGAGATACGCAGTATTTT. The variable domain in full, with the rest retrieved from reference TRBV18 and TRBJ2-3, is NAGVMQNPRHLVRRRGQEARLRCSPMKGHSHVYWYRQLPEEGLKFMVYLQKENIIDESGMPKERFSAEFPKEGPSILRIQQVVRGDSAAYFCASSPPRGRARDTQYFGPGTRLTVL.

In this sample, this clonotype turned up many times. The chain carries TRBV28 and TRBJ1-2; no clear D. Deletions cut 2 bases from V and 8 bases from J, with 12 bases between. This CDR3 is built from 13 residues. Germline CDR1 is MDHEN and CDR2 is SYDVKM. This chain's CDR3 is CASSLGYPRGYTF. The CDR3 DNA sequence: TGTGCCAGCAGTTTAGGGTACCCCCGCGGCTACACCTTC.

The V call is TRBV20-1, the J call TRBJ2-1; 14 bases agree with TRBD2. CDR3 length equals 16 residues. Per the germline V gene, CDR1 is DFQATT and CDR2 is SNEGSKA (reference sequence). J gave up 8 bases and V 4 bases, and 10 bases lay outside the gene matches. CDR3 DNA sequence: TGCAGTGCTACGGGACTAGCGGGGGCCAGGTTTGATGAGCAGTTCTTC. Protein: CSATGLAGARFDEQFF.

This clonotype was recorded many times. This chain uses TRBV5-5 with TRBJ2-3; no clear D gene. Germline CDR1 is SGHKS and CDR2 is YYEKEE (reference sequence). V lost 0 bases and J lost 3, with 11 bases in between. The length of the CDR3 is 15 residues. The CDR3 DNA follows: TGTGCCAGCAGCTTGGTCGGCAGCTTGACAGATACGCAGTATTTT. Translating it yields CASSLVGSLTDTQYF.

The sample holds many counts of this clonotype. This rearrangement joins TRBV20-1 to TRBJ2-1, with D perhaps being TRBD1 or TRBD2 (5 bases each). The CDR3 loop spans 10 amino acids. The V gene lost 4 bases and the J gene lost 9 bases, with 7 bases spanning the gap. Germline CDR1 is DFQATT and CDR2 is SNEGSKA (reference sequence). The CDR3 DNA reads TGCAGTGCTACAGGGAGTGAGCAGTTCTTC. This codes for CSATGSEQFF.

This clonotype was observed at least ten times. The gene calls are TRBV7-2 and TRBJ1-1, with unresolved D. V lost 11 bases to trimming and J lost 11 bases, with 15 bases between them. CDR1 is SGHTA, CDR2 FQGNSA, per germline. This CDR3 has 10 residues. This CDR3 is CAGEGLGAFF. The CDR3 nucleotides read TGTGCCGGGGAAGGCCTTGGGGCTTTCTTT.

This clonotype was observed at least ten times. The chain is built from TRBV20-1 and TRBJ2-7; 9 positions agree with TRBD1. The CDR3 has 14 amino acids. Germline V lookup: CDR1 DFQATT, CDR2 SNEGSKA (reference sequence). V dropped 2 bases and J dropped 6; count of bases not matched to a gene: 8. CDR3 loop: CSARSPGQGIEQYF. Here the CDR3 DNA reads TGCAGTGCTAGATCACCGGGACAGGGAATCGAGCAGTACTTC.

The chain links TRBV20-1 to TRBJ2-7; tentatively, D is TRBD1 or TRBD2 (6 bases each). CDR3 length: 16 amino acids. Germline CDR1 is DFQATT and CDR2 is SNEGSKA (reference sequence). The V and J ends lost 2 bases and 0 bases respectively, with 17 bases between them. The CDR3 DNA follows: TGCAGTGCTAGAATCAAGGGGGGACTTTGCTCCTACGAGCAGTACTTC. Its translation is CSARIKGGLCSYEQYF.

This clonotype was counted many times. The chain uses TRBV5-1 and TRBJ2-1; 7 bases line up with TRBD2. V gave up 2 bases and J gave up 0 bases; unmatched junction bases: 2. CDR3 length: 15 amino acids. Per germline, CDR1 SGHRS and CDR2 YFSETQ. CDR3 sequence (DNA): TGCGCCAGCAGCTTAGGGGACTACTCCTACAATGAGCAGTTCTTC. Amino acid sequence: CASSLGDYSYNEQFF.

This clonotype was counted ten times or more. The V call is TRBV20-1, the J call TRBJ2-5; D uncertain. Germline lookup yields CDR1 DFQATT and CDR2 SNEGSKA (reference sequence). Trimming removed 5 bases from V and 4 bases from J, with 8 bases in between. The CDR3 runs to 11 residues. The CDR3 nucleotides read TGCAGTGCTGATCGTGGAGAGACCCAGTACTTC. Amino acid sequence: CSADRGETQYF.

This clonotype has at least ten counts. The chain carries TRBV6-1 and TRBJ2-5; D gene unclear. Per the germline V gene, CDR1 is MNHNS and CDR2 is SASEGT. The ends were cut back, 1 base at V and 5 bases at J, with 11 bases in the middle. CDR3 length equals 14 residues. Here the CDR3 DNA reads TGTGCCAGCAGTGAAGATCCCCAAGAGGAGACCCAGTACTTC. Translated, it gives CASSEDPQEETQYF.

At least ten counts were recorded for this clonotype. The rearrangement links TRBV6-2 or TRBV6-3 to TRBJ2-2; D may be TRBD1 (5 bases). The CDR3 has 14 residues. Trimming took off 10 bases at V and 4 bases at J, with 16 bases between the two ends. CDR1 and CDR2 from the germline V gene are MNHEY and SVGEGT. DNA of the CDR3: TGTGCCACCCTCAGTGGGGCTGGCACCGGGGAGCTGTTTTTT. This sequence encodes CATLSGAGTGELFF.

The chain recombines TRBV15 with TRBJ2-3; D is perhaps TRBD2 (6 bases). Germline values: CDR1 LNHNV, CDR2 YYDKDF (reference sequence). V was cut by 0 bases and J by 1 base, with 8 bases left in between. The CDR3 extends over 15 amino acids. The chain's CDR3 is CATSREWGGTDTQYF. CDR3 coding DNA: TGTGCCACCAGCAGAGAATGGGGGGGCACAGATACGCAGTATTTT.

This clonotype appeared many times. This sequence joins TRBV7-9 and TRBJ1-4, with 8 bases identical to TRBD1. Losses at the gene ends were 6 bases for V and 4 bases for J; bases not matched to a gene: 7. Per germline, CDR1 SEHNR and CDR2 FQNEAQ (reference sequence). The CDR3 spans 15 residues. The CDR3 DNA reads TGTGCCAGCAGTTTACCGGGACAGGTTAATGAAAAACTGTTTTTT. Protein: CASSLPGQVNEKLFF.

In its sample, this clonotype was seen many times. The chain combines TRBV28 with TRBJ2-7, with 10 bases identical to TRBD2. J was trimmed by 0 bases and V by 2 bases; bases with no gene match: 4. Germline CDR1 is MDHEN and CDR2 is SYDVKM. The CDR3 is 16 amino acids. The CDR3 protein is CASSLVSGGISYEQYF. For the CDR3, the DNA is TGTGCCAGCAGTTTAGTTAGCGGGGGGATCTCCTACGAGCAGTACTTC.

This chain connects TRBV28 to TRBJ1-2; tentative D call: TRBD1 (6 bases). V dropped 6 bases and J dropped 6 bases, with 20 bases sitting between them. Germline CDR1 MDHEN, CDR2 SYDVKM. The CDR3 has 15 amino acids. This CDR3 is CASRPSPTRGHGYTF. For the CDR3, the DNA is TGTGCCAGCAGACCCTCCCCAACCCGGGGGCATGGCTACACCTTC.

This clonotype was detected many times. The chain uses TRBV7-6 and TRBJ1-1; D gene unclear. Trimming pared 2 bases from V and 5 bases from J, leaving 12 bases between. The CDR3 is 14 amino acids. Germline assignment: CDR1 SGHVS and CDR2 FNYEAQ. The CDR3 bases are TGTGCCAGCAGCTTATCAGCCGGGGTTACTGAAGCTTTCTTT. This codes for CASSLSAGVTEAFF.

The gene calls are TRBV20-1 and TRBJ1-6, with D maybe TRBD1 (5 bases). The V gene's germline CDR1 is DFQATT and CDR2 SNEGSKA (reference sequence). The V end lost 1 base, the J end lost 6 bases, and 10 bases lay between the germline ends. The CDR3 length is 14 residues. Here the CDR3 DNA reads TGCAGTGCTAGAGCCCAGGGCCCTAATTCACCCCTCCACTTT. Encoded protein: CSARAQGPNSPLHF.

The chain carries TRBV7-9 and TRBJ2-7; perhaps TRBD2 as D (7 bases). Trimming took off 8 bases at V and 2 bases at J, with 16 bases between the two ends. Germline assignment: CDR1 SEHNR and CDR2 FQNEAQ (reference sequence). The CDR3 contains 14 residues. CDR3 in amino acids: CASEGGGWTYEQYV. The CDR3 DNA reads as TGTGCCAGCGAGGGGGGGGGTTGGACCTACGAGCAGTACGTC.

This clonotype was seen repeatedly, ten times or more. The rearrangement links TRBV19 to TRBJ1-1; D gene uncertain. CDR1 is LNHDA and CDR2 is SQIVND in the germline V gene (reference sequence). The CDR3 has 15 amino acids. Trimming pared 2 bases from V and 0 bases from J, leaving 10 bases between. The CDR3 spells CASSINPLMNTEAFF. CDR3 bases: TGTGCCAGTAGTATAAACCCTCTGATGAACACTGAAGCTTTCTTT. Full variable domain (missing parts from reference TRBV19 and TRBJ1-1): DGGITQSPKYLFRKEGQNVTLSCEQNLNHDAMYWYRQDPGQGLRLIYYSQIVNDFQKGDIAEGYSVSREKKESFPLTVTSAQKNPTAFYLCASSINPLMNTEAFFGQGTRLTVV.